These T cell receptor beta chains were read from a single sample in a study of vaccination and CD4 T cells after COVID-19. No antigen is known for these receptors. In TCRdb, the PCR reads were re-called with MiXCR into one record per CDR3 protein. The table lists some 20,000 distinct CDR3 sequences, less than 55% of them singletons. Here the sequenced sample was CD4+ T cells from blood, cultured in vitro, taken after SARS-CoV-2 vaccination. These receptor sequences come from a human donor who had recovered from COVID-19. The conserved cysteine and the conserved F or W are not part of the CDR3 here. The size field is filled for only some rows; it gives once, few, many or a size class.

j_call v_call clone_size cdr3_aa
TRBJ1-2 TRBV19 few ASSITHKYGYT
TRBJ1-4 TRBV20-1 medium-sized SARLGTGDEKLF
TRBJ1-5 TRBV20-1 - SAREAYSNQPQH
TRBJ1-3 TRBV20-1 - SARGVGGPGNTIY
TRBJ2-2 TRBV7-8 few ASSFRAGELF
TRBJ2-4 TRBV15 medium-sized ATSGDRKLAKNIQY
TRBJ2-2 TRBV4-1 - ASSQGNGANTGELF
TRBJ2-2 TRBV7-9 - ASSKGQGGDTGELF
TRBJ1-6 TRBV20-1 - SARDPGGTYNSSLH
TRBJ1-2 TRBV7-2 - ASSLTGGYT
TRBJ2-7 TRBV2 few ASSPQAYEQY
TRBJ2-1 TRBV7-5 - ISVSEAETSGIYNEQF
TRBJ2-7 TRBV20-1 - SAREILTGFYEQY
TRBJ1-5 TRBV27 - ASSISFPRNQPQH
TRBJ2-7 TRBV6-1 few ASSEGDFRAYEQY
TRBJ1-6 TRBV27 - ASSPTAAPIISPLH
TRBJ1-2 TRBV19 - ASSMPLGGTYGYT
TRBJ2-3 TRBV19 - ASSLNGADTQY
TRBJ1-2 TRBV7-4 - ASSLGASGTGAYT
TRBJ2-5 TRBV24-1 - ATSDFRGQTQY
TRBJ2-3 TRBV28 - ASNLGQPSTDTQY
TRBJ2-3 TRBV4-1 - ASSHAGTGITDTQY
TRBJ1-3 TRBV7-2 - ASSLDTGPTGNTIY
TRBJ1-6 TRBV25-1 few ASSGPDTGLFRSPLH
TRBJ1-1 TRBV7-2 - ASSLRPGQTNTEAF
TRBJ1-5 TRBV9 - ASSVSGEEQPQH
TRBJ1-3 TRBV7-3 - ASSLFGESGNTIY
TRBJ2-3 TRBV20-1 few SATERGTHTDTQY
TRBJ2-7 TRBV7-2 few ASSLTAAGEQY
TRBJ1-5 TRBV28 few ASQGDQPQH